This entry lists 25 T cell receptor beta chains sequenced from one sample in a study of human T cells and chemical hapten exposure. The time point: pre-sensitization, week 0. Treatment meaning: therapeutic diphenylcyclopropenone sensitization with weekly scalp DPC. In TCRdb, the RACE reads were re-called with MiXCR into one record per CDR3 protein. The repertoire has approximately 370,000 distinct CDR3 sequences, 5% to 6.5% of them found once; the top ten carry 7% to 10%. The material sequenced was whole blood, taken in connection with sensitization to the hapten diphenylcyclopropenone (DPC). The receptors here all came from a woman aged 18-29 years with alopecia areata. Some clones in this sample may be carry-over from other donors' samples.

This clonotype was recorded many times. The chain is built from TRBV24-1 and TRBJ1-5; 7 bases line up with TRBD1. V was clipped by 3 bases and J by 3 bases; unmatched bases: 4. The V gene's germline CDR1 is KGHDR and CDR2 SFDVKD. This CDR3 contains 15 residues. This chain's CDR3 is CATSDADRDNQPQHF. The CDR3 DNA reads TGTGCCACCAGTGATGCCGACAGGGACAATCAGCCCCAGCATTTT.

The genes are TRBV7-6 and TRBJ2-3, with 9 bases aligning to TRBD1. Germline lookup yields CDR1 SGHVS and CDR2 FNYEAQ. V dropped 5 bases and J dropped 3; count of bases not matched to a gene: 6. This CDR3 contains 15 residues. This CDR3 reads CASSMTGGRTDTQYF. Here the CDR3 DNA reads TGTGCCAGCAGCATGACAGGGGGTAGGACAGATACGCAGTATTTT. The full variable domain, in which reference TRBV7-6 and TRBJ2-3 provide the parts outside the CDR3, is GAGVSQSPRYKVTKRGQDVALRCDPISGHVSLYWYRQALGQGPEFLTYFNYEAQQDKSGLPNDRFSAERPEGSISTLTIQRTEQRDSAMYRCASSMTGGRTDTQYFGPGTRLTVL.

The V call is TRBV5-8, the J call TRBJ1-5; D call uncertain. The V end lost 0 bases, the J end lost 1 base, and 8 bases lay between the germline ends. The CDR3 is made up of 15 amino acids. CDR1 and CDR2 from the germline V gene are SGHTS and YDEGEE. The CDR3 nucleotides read TGTGCCAGCAGCTTGGGTGTAGTCAGCAATCAGCCCCAGCATTTT. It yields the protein CASSLGVVSNQPQHF.

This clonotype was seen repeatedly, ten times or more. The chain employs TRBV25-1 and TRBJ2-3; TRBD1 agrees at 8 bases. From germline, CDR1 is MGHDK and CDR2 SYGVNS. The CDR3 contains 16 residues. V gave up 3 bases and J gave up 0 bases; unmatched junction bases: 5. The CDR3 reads CASSDRQGPSTDTQYF. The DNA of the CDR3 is TGTGCCAGCAGTGACCGACAGGGGCCTAGCACAGATACGCAGTATTTT.

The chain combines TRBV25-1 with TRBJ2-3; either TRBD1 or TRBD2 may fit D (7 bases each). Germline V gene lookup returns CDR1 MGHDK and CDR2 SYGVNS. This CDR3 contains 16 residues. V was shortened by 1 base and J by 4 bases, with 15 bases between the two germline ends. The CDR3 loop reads CASSELGGGSADTQYF. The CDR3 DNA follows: TGTGCCAGCAGTGAATTGGGAGGGGGCAGTGCAGATACGCAGTATTTT.

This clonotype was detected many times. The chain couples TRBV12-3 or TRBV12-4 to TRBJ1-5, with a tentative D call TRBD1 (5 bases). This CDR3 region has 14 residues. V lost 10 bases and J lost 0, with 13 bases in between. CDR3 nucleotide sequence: TGTGCCACTACAAGGGGTTCTAGCAATCAGCCCCAGCATTTT. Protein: CATTRGSSNQPQHF.

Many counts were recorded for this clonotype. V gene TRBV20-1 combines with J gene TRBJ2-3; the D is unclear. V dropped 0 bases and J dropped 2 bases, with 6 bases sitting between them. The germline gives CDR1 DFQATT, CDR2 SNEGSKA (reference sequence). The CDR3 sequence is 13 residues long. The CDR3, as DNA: TGCAGTGCTAGAGATCTGGACACAGATACGCAGTATTTT. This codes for CSARDLDTDTQYF.

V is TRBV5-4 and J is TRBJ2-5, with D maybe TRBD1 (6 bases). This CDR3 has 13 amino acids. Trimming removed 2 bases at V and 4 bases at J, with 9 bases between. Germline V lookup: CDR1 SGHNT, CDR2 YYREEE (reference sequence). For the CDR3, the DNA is TGTGCCAGCAGCTTTTCAGGGGCAGAGACCCAGTACTTC. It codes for CASSFSGAETQYF.

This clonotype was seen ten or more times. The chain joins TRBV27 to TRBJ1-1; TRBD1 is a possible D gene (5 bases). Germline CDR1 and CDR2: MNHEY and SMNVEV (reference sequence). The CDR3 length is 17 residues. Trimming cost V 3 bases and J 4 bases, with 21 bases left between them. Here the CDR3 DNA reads TGTGCCAGCAGTTTCTCCCCTTTCCTGGGGGGAGGCACTGAAGCTTTCTTT. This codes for CASSFSPFLGGGTEAFF.

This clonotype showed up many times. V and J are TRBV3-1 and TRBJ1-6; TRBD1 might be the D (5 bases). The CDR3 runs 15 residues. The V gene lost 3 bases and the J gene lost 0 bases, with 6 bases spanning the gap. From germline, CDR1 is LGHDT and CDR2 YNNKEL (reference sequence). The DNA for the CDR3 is TGTGCCAGCAGCCATAGGGGCTCCTATAATTCACCCCTCCACTTT. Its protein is CASSHRGSYNSPLHF.

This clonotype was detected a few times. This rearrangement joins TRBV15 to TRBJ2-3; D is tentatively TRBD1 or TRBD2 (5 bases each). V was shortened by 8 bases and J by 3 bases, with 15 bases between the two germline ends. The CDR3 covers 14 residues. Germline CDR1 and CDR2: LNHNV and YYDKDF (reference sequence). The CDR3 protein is CATDRGEATDTQYF. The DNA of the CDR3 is TGTGCCACCGACCGAGGGGAAGCGACAGATACGCAGTATTTT. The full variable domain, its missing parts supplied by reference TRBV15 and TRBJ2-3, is DAMVIQNPRYQVTQFGKPVTLSCSQTLNHNVMYWYQQKSSQAPKLLFHYYDKDFNNEADTPDNFQSRRPNTSFCFLDIRSPGLGDTAMYLCATDRGEATDTQYFGPGTRLTVL.

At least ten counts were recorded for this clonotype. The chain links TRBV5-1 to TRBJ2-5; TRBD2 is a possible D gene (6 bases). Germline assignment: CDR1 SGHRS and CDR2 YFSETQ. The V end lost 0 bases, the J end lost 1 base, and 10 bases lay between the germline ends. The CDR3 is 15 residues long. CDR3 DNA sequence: TGCGCCAGCAGCTTGGGGGTAGCGGCCCAAGAGACCCAGTACTTC. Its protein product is CASSLGVAAQETQYF.

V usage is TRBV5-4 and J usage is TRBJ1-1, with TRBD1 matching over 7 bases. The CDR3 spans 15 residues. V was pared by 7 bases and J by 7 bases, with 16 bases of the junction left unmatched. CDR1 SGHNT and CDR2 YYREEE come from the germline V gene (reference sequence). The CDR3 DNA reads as TGTGCCAGCCCCAGCCCCAGGGGGAGTACTAATGAAGCTTTCTTT. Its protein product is CASPSPRGSTNEAFF. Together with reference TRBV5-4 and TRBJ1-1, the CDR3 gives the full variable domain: ETGVTQSPTHLIKTRGQQVTLRCSSQSGHNTVSWYQQALGQGPQFIFQYYREEENGRGNFPPRFSGLQFPNYSSELNVNALELDDSALYLCASPSPRGSTNEAFFGQGTRLTVV.

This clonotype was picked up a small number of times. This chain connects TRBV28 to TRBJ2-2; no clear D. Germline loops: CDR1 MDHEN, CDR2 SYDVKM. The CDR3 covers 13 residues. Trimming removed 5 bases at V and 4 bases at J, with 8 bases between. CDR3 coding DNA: TGTGCCAGCAGTCCCCCTACCACCGGGGAGCTGTTTTTT. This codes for CASSPPTTGELFF.

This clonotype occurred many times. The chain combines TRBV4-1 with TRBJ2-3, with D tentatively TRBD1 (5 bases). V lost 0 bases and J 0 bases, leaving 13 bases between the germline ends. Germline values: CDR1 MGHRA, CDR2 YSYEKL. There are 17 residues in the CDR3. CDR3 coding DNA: TGCGCCAGCAGCCAAGAACCAGGGTTTCCGAGCACAGATACGCAGTATTTT. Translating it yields CASSQEPGFPSTDTQYF.

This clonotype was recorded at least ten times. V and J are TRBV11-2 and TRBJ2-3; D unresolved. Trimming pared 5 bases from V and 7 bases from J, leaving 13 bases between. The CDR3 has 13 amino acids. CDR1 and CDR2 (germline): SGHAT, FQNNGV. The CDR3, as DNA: TGTGCCAGCAGCCCTCTCCCGCGTCATACGCAGTATTTT. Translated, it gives CASSPLPRHTQYF. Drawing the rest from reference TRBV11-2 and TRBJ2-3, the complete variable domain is EAGVAQSPRYKIIEKRQSVAFWCNPISGHATLYWYQQILGQGPKLLIQFQNNGVVDDSQLPKDRFSAERLKGVDSTLKIQPAKLEDSAVYLCASSPLPRHTQYFGPGTRLTVL.

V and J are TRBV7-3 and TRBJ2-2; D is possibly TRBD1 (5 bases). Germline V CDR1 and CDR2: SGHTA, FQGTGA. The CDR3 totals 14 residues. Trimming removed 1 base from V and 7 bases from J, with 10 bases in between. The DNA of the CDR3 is TGTGCCAGCAGCTTAATGAACAGGAACGGGGAGCTGTTTTTT. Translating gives CASSLMNRNGELFF. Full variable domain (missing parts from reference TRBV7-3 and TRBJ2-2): GAGVSQTPSNKVTEKGKYVELRCDPISGHTALYWYRQSLGQGPEFLIYFQGTGAADDSGLPNDRFFAVRPEGSVSTLKIQRTERGDSAVYLCASSLMNRNGELFFGEGSRLTVL.

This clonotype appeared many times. The CDR3 nucleotides read TGCAGCGTTGAAGATGTAAGGGGTTTGTACAATGAGCAGTTCTTC. Encoded protein: CSVEDVRGLYNEQFF. This chain joins TRBV29-1 and TRBJ2-1; tentative D call: TRBD1 (5 bases). Between the trimmed V and J ends, which lost 0 bases and 4 bases, there was a span of 13 bases. The CDR3 extends over 15 amino acids. The V gene's germline CDR1 is SQVTM and CDR2 ANQGSEA.

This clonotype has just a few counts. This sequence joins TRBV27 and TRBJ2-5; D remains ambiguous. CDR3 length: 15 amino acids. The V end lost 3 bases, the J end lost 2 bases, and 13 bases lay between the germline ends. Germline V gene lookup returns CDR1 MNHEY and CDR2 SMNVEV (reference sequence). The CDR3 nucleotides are TGTGCCAGCAGTTTCCGCAGTCGGAAGCAAGAGACCCAGTACTTC. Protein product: CASSFRSRKQETQYF.

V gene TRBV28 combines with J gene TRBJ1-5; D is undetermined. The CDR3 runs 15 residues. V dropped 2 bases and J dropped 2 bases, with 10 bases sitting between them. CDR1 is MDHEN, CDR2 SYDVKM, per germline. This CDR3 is CASSLRPGGNQPQHF. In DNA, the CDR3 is TGTGCCAGCAGTTTACGACCAGGCGGCAATCAGCCCCAGCATTTT.

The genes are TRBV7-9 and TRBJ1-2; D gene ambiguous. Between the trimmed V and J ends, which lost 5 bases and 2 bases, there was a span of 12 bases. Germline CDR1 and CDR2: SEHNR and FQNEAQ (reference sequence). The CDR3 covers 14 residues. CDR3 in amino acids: CASSPPESNYGYTF. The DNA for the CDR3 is TGTGCCAGCAGCCCACCGGAATCCAACTATGGCTACACCTTC.

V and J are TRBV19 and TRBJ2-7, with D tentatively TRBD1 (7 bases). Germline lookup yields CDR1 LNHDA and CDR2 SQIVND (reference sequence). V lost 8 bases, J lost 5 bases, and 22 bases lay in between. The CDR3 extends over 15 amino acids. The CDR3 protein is CASYGWGQGGDEQYF. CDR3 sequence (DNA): TGTGCCAGTTACGGTTGGGGCCAGGGGGGCGACGAGCAGTACTTC.

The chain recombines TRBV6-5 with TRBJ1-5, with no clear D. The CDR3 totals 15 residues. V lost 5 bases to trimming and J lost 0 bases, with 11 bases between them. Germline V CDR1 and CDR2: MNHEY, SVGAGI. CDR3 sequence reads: CASSKAVNSNQPQHF. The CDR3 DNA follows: TGTGCCAGCAGTAAGGCCGTGAATAGCAATCAGCCCCAGCATTTT.

In DNA form, the CDR3 reads TGTGCCAGCAGCTTAGAGAGTGGGACTAATGAAAAACTGTTTTTT. Protein product: CASSLESGTNEKLFF. The chain is built from TRBV7-9 and TRBJ1-4, with unresolved D. The CDR3 has 15 amino acids. Germline V lookup: CDR1 SEHNR, CDR2 FQNEAQ (reference sequence). Trimming removed 1 base from V and 2 bases from J, with 8 bases in between.

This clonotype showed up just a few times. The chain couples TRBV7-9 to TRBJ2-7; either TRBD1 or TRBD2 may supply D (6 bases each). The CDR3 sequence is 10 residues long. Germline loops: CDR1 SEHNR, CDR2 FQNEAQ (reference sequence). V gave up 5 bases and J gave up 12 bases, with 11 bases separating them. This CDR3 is CASSGGLPYF. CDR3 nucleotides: TGTGCCAGCAGCGGGGGGCTCCCGTACTTC.